Shown below are 11 T cell receptor beta chains from a single sample sequenced in a study of shared clonotypes between healthy human individuals. TCRdb's copy holds only in-frame clones and misses some; the assay was immunoSEQ multiplex PCR. This sample has roughly 2.5 million clones, with about 92% found just once. Sequencing was carried out using naive CD4+ T cells sorted from blood. Subset of the sample: CD45RA+ positively selected. These receptors originate from a man between 18 and 29 years old in good health.

The CDR3 coding sequence is TGTGCCAGCAGGGGGGCAATTAGCACAGATACGCAGTATTTT. Its translation: CASRGAISTDTQYF. The chain joins TRBV2 to TRBJ2-3; tentative D call: TRBD1 (6 bases). In germline, CDR1 is SNHLY, CDR2 FYNNEI. The length of the CDR3 is 14 residues. Trimming pared 6 bases from V and 0 bases from J, leaving 10 bases between.

The genes are TRBV6-4 and TRBJ1-1; possible D gene TRBD1, 6 bases. Germline assignment: CDR1 MRHNA and CDR2 SNTAGT. The CDR3 is 16 residues long. The ends were cut back, 6 bases at V and 7 bases at J, with 24 bases in the middle. CDR3 protein: CASRYQGGKRMVEAFF. In DNA form, the CDR3 reads TGTGCCAGCAGGTATCAAGGGGGGAAGAGGATGGTTGAAGCTTTCTTT.

The J gene is TRBJ1-2, the V gene TRBV28; no definite D call. Trimming removed 4 bases at V and 0 bases at J, with 15 bases between. This CDR3 region has 16 residues. Per the germline V gene, CDR1 is MDHEN and CDR2 is SYDVKM. As DNA, the CDR3 is TGTGCCAGCAGTTCTGCGGATGGGTCAGCTAACTATGGCTACACCTTC. Translation: CASSSADGSANYGYTF.

V is TRBV7-9 and J is TRBJ1-4; 9 bases align to TRBD1. CDR3 length equals 15 residues. Germline V CDR1 and CDR2: SEHNR, FQNEAQ (reference sequence). After removal of 5 bases from V and 7 bases from J, the junction contained 8 bases not matched to a gene. In nucleotides, the CDR3 is TGTGCCAGCAGCCGACTGGGACAGGGAGGTGAAAAACTGTTTTTT. It encodes CASSRLGQGGEKLFF.

This clone was detected once. This chain's CDR3 is CASRKVRSTYEQYF. The CDR3 coding sequence is TGTGCCAGCAGAAAAGTCCGATCGACCTACGAGCAGTACTTC. V usage is TRBV27 and J usage is TRBJ2-7; D ambiguous. This CDR3 has 14 amino acids. From germline, CDR1 is MNHEY and CDR2 SMNVEV (reference sequence). V lost 6 bases and J lost 2, with 14 bases in between.

The gene calls are TRBV30 and TRBJ1-1, with 10 positions matching TRBD1. With V trimmed by 2 bases and J by 0 bases, 6 bases remained unmatched. CDR3 size: 16 residues. Germline values: CDR1 GTSNPN, CDR2 SVGIG (reference sequence). In nucleotides, the CDR3 is TGTGCCTGGAGTATGGGACAGGGGCTCATGAACACTGAAGCTTTCTTT. Encoded protein: CAWSMGQGLMNTEAFF.

This chain joins TRBV6-5 and TRBJ2-3, with D perhaps TRBD1 or TRBD2 (6 bases each). Per germline, CDR1 MNHEY and CDR2 SVGAGI. Between the trimmed V and J ends, which lost 6 bases and 4 bases, there was a span of 17 bases. CDR3 size: 15 residues. CDR3 DNA: TGTGCCAGCAGCCCGGGGGCGGGCATAGCAGATACGCAGTATTTT. Its translation is CASSPGAGIADTQYF.

Concerning this clone itself: Distinct nucleotide sequences in the sample also encode this CDR3. The rearrangement joins TRBV5-1 to TRBJ2-3; D is ambiguous. V gave up 4 bases and J gave up 0 bases, with 6 bases separating them. The CDR3 contains 13 residues. Germline CDR1 SGHRS, CDR2 YFSETQ. The CDR3: CASSPLSTDTQYF. The CDR3 DNA sequence: TGCGCCAGCAGCCCCTTAAGCACAGATACGCAGTATTTT.

CDR3 in amino acids: CASSGWAGATTEQYF. The CDR3 DNA follows: TGTGCCAGCAGTGGGTGGGCGGGGGCCACAACCGAGCAGTACTTC. The rearrangement joins TRBV6-1 to TRBJ2-7, with D perhaps TRBD2 (7 bases). Trimming removed 4 bases at V and 6 bases at J, with 19 bases between. The CDR3 is made up of 15 amino acids. Germline V gene sequence: CDR1 MNHNS, CDR2 SASEGT.

A word on this clone: In the same sample, other DNA sequences code for this CDR3. V usage is TRBV19 and J usage is TRBJ1-5; D remains unclear. Trimming removed 7 bases at V and 4 bases at J, with 8 bases between. This CDR3 is built from 12 residues. Germline CDR1 reads LNHDA; CDR2 reads SQIVND (reference sequence). CDR3 region: CASTQSNQPQHF. CDR3 sequence (DNA): TGTGCCAGTACGCAATCGAATCAGCCCCAGCATTTT.

The count of this clone is one. The CDR3 nucleotides read TGTGCCAGCAGCCCTAGGGGGTCGGCAGGGGGCCGGAACGAGCAGTACTTC. This gives the protein CASSPRGSAGGRNEQYF. The V gene is TRBV7-9, the J gene TRBJ2-7; 8 positions match TRBD1. With V trimmed by 5 bases and J by 5 bases, 17 bases remained unmatched. Germline CDR1 is SEHNR and CDR2 is FQNEAQ (reference sequence). The CDR3 sequence is 17 residues long.